These 11 T cell receptor beta chains were sequenced from one sample in a study of human T cells and chemical hapten exposure. Time point noted: patch test 2, 6 weeks after DPC sensitization. The treatment was: therapeutic diphenylcyclopropenone sensitization with weekly scalp DPC. TCRdb fed the RACE reads into MiXCR, producing one record per CDR3 protein. This table holds about 94,000 distinct CDR3 sequences, 7.5% to 10% found once. The specimen comprised whole blood, sampled in connection with sensitization to the hapten diphenylcyclopropenone (DPC). The receptor source for this set is a middle-aged woman with alopecia areata. Some clones in this sample may be carry-over from other donors' samples.

This clonotype was detected many times. The V and J genes are TRBV29-1 and TRBJ2-5, with a tentative D call TRBD2 (6 bases). From germline, CDR1 is SQVTM and CDR2 ANQGSEA. The length of the CDR3 is 15 residues. V lost 4 bases and J lost 5, with 20 bases in between. This CDR3 is CSVAPQAGTGETQYF. The DNA of the CDR3 is TGCAGCGTTGCACCCCAGGCGGGGACGGGGGAGACCCAGTACTTC.

As regards this clonotype: A single base separates this from a much larger clone, so it may be a read error. This chain links TRBV28 with TRBJ2-1; the D gene is possibly TRBD1 (6 bases). CDR1 is MDHEN and CDR2 is SYDVKM in the germline V gene. This CDR3 comprises 12 residues. CDR3 bases: TGTGCCAGTTCAATGGGGGCGGGTGAGCAGCTCTTC. Translation: CASSMGAGEQLF.

The chain joins TRBV10-3 to TRBJ2-2; TRBD1 agrees at 10 bases. This CDR3 region has 18 residues. With V trimmed by 6 bases and J by 5 bases, 15 bases remained unmatched. CDR1 is ENHRY, CDR2 SYGVKD, per germline. CDR3: CAIRPGTGALKGTGELFF. The CDR3 DNA reads as TGTGCCATCAGGCCCGGGACAGGGGCTCTAAAAGGGACCGGGGAGCTGTTTTTT.

This clonotype was found many times. This rearrangement joins TRBV20-1 to TRBJ2-3; D assignment may be TRBD1 or TRBD2 (5 bases each). The CDR3 has 14 residues. V was pared by 4 bases and J by 4 bases, with 15 bases between. Per the germline V gene, CDR1 is DFQATT and CDR2 is SNEGSKA (reference sequence). The CDR3 region is CSATNGGIADTQYF. Here the CDR3 DNA reads TGCAGTGCTACGAATGGGGGAATCGCAGATACGCAGTATTTT.

This clonotype was detected a few times. J is TRBJ2-7 and V is TRBV29-1, with TRBD1 matching over 7 bases. Trimming cost V 3 bases and J 7 bases; bases outside gene matches: 6. The CDR3 spans 12 residues. The germline V gene encodes CDR1 SQVTM and CDR2 ANQGSEA. The CDR3 region is CSVEGQPREQYF. CDR3 sequence (DNA): TGCAGCGTTGAGGGACAGCCAAGGGAGCAGTACTTC.

This clonotype appeared a few times. V is TRBV4-1 and J is TRBJ2-3; 7 positions match TRBD2. Germline V CDR1 and CDR2: MGHRA, YSYEKL. This CDR3 comprises 16 residues. The V and J ends lost 4 bases and 3 bases, in that order; junction bases with no gene match: 10. CDR3 in amino acids: CASSLSPSGTTDTQYF. For the CDR3, the DNA is TGCGCCAGCAGCCTCAGCCCCAGCGGGACGACAGATACGCAGTATTTT.

A few counts support this clonotype. The V and J genes are TRBV12-3 or TRBV12-4 and TRBJ1-4; tentative D call: TRBD1 (5 bases). The CDR3 sequence is 13 residues long. Trimming pared 5 bases from V and 10 bases from J, leaving 14 bases between. Written as DNA, the CDR3 is TGTGCCAGCAGTGGGGGGTTCCGAGGAAAACTGTTTTTT. It yields the protein CASSGGFRGKLFF.

This sequence joins TRBV20-1 and TRBJ2-2; 8 nucleotides align to TRBD1. The V gene's germline CDR1 is DFQATT and CDR2 SNEGSKA (reference sequence). J was trimmed by 4 bases and V by 5 bases; bases with no gene match: 3. The CDR3 covers 13 residues. The CDR3 coding sequence is TGCAGTGCTCGACAGGGGACCACCGGGGAGCTGTTTTTT. Amino acids: CSARQGTTGELFF.

V usage is TRBV9 and J usage is TRBJ2-5, with D perhaps given as TRBD1 or TRBD2 (6 bases each). The CDR3 is 12 residues long. V lost 4 bases and J 7 bases, leaving 11 bases between the germline ends. Germline lookup yields CDR1 SGDLS and CDR2 YYNGEE. CDR3 in amino acids: CASSLEGGTQYF. CDR3 nucleotides: TGTGCCAGCAGCCTAGAGGGGGGGACCCAGTACTTC. The whole variable domain, filled in from reference TRBV9 and TRBJ2-5, reads DSGVTQTPKHLITATGQRVTLRCSPRSGDLSVYWYQQSLDQGLQFLIQYYNGEERAKGNILERFSAQQFPDLHSELNLSSLELGDSALYFCASSLEGGTQYFGPGTRLLVL.

This clonotype was counted only a few times. The chain uses TRBV4-1 and TRBJ2-6, with TRBD1 identical over 9 bases. CDR1 is MGHRA, CDR2 YSYEKL, per germline. This CDR3 has 16 amino acids. The trim removed 2 bases at V and 2 bases at J, leaving 1 base unmatched. In DNA, the CDR3 is TGCGCCAGCAGCCAACGGACAGGGGCTGGGGCCAACGTCCTGACTTTC. Translation: CASSQRTGAGANVLTF.

There are many counts of this clonotype. The V call is TRBV11-2, the J call TRBJ2-1, with 9 bases matching TRBD2. The ends lost 5 bases at V and 10 bases at J; junction bases unmatched: 12. Germline lookup yields CDR1 SGHAT and CDR2 FQNNGV. This CDR3 spans 15 amino acids. The CDR3 coding sequence is TGTGCCAGCAGCCTCAATTCTGGACTAGCGTTCGAGCAGTTCTTC. It translates to CASSLNSGLAFEQFF.